This TCR beta chain was recovered during a study of cytomegalovirus exposure and HLA in healthy donors. Study-level results: Researchers reportedly found TCR beta sequences accurately predicted most subjects' HLA-A and HLA-B alleles. In vitro confirmation showed three CMV-associated chains to be CMV antigen specific. Previous analysis showed most TCR beta V segments were productive about 87% or about 30% of the time.

PCR was performed using 60 Vbeta and 13 Jbeta primers. Per the original data handling: Unique TCR beta chains numbered around 80 million in a later analysis, with roughly 10 million shared. Some clones are missing from TCRdb's copy, which holds only in-frame ones; the method was immunoSEQ multiplex PCR. That table supplies the V and J calls and clone size; D and trimming were determined from the DNA. The profile shows about 98,000 clones, roughly four fifths of them singletons. Germline CDR1 DFQATT, CDR2 SNEGSKA (reference sequence). V dropped 3 bases and J dropped 8 bases, with 10 bases sitting between them. The CDR3 extends over 11 amino acids. This clone has a handful of counts. The antigen remains undetermined.

The rearrangement links TRBV20-1 to TRBJ1-2; weak D call: TRBD1 (5 bases). The clonotype comes from a human donor in good health. The sample was PBMCs. The CDR3 spells CSARQGRGYTF. CDR3 nucleotide sequence: TGCAGTGCTAGGCAGGGCAGGGGCTACACCTTC.